This TCR beta chain came from a study of cytomegalovirus exposure and HLA in healthy donors (TCRdb year 2017). Study-wide context: An earlier analysis of some 620 of the donors reported about 260 Gb of sequence data and 90 million to 120 million unique TCR beta sequences obtained from about 200 million T cells. An early release that covered around 590 HLA-typed donors contained about 300 gigabases of sequencing data and 85 million to 100 million unique TCR sequences. Of the roughly 400 genotyped donors, over 80% were placed in the genetic ancestry cluster associated with self-reported Caucasian donors. The study aimed to test whether signatures of past pathogen exposure could be identified by cataloging public T cell receptors. Using immunosequencing, the study profiled T cell repertoires from fewer than 850 subjects and related those repertoires to cytomegalovirus serostatus. Besides the first cohort of around 670 subjects, a separate validation cohort made up of over 95 different subjects was used. The study combined high-throughput TCR immunosequencing, statistical association of individual TCRs with disease status, and machine learning to predict cytomegalovirus infection status. To study patterns of TCR occurrence, a later analysis re-analyzed previously published TCR beta repertoires from 666 donors and added high-resolution HLA genotyping. Rather than drawing on any new phenotypic data, the later analysis identified candidate immune exposures from TCR beta sequences and the way those sequences occurred across donors. In an earlier analysis of a few hundred of the donors, high-throughput TCR beta sequencing was used to judge whether each TCR beta V gene segment behaved as functional or pseudogenic. Donor age, sex, ethnicity and CMV serostatus were compiled together with the repertoire data. A later genetic analysis took genome-wide SNP genotypes for about 65% of the 666 donors and used that subset as a discovery cohort. Every discovery cohort repertoire had been produced on one sequencing platform. Class I and class II HLA loci were covered by the typing at four-digit resolution. Typing coverage differed by locus: A, B, C, DRB1 and DQB1 were typed in roughly 629-640 donors, DQA1 in about 500, DPA1 in around 580, and DPB1 in 450 to 490. Roughly 5 DR-DQ haplotypes were handled as single units for association and clustering, since linkage in the cohort was strong. Across about 380 genotyped donors of the cohort, an average of approximately 240,000 unique TCR beta nucleotide sequences per donor were sequenced, and roughly 20% of those sequences were non-productive.

Inclusive of the bounding cysteine and phenylalanine, the CDR3 is 16 residues long. The DNA shown is the 48-base CDR3, in frame from base 1. The CDR1 and CDR2 encoded by the germline V gene are SQVTM and ANQGSEA. V loses 0 bases, J loses 2 bases, and the germline ends lie 14 bases apart. General conclusions and limits of the study: In a later analysis, HLA-associated TCR beta chains showed more clonal expansion and lower generation probabilities than non-associated chains that were equally common. The authors suggested that the approach could potentially be extended to other disease states and immunological phenotypes. A few of the identified cytomegalovirus-associated TCR beta chains were confirmed in vitro to be specific for cytomegalovirus antigens. When HLA alleles, especially DR and DQ, strongly co-occurred, attributing TCR associations to individual alleles was difficult. Only TCR beta chains were sequenced in this cohort, and the absence of alpha or paired-chain data limited detectable features. HLA typing was unavailable for some donors at each locus, so association tests used only the typed subset. In a later analysis, several top co-occurrence clusters were reported to appear linked to parvovirus B19, influenza, CMV and Epstein-Barr virus. Broadly in line with IMGT annotations, most TCR beta V segments showed up in productive rearrangements about 90% or about 30% of the time in an earlier analysis of approximately 600 of the donors. Roughly uniform sequencing depth across donors was assumed in presence/absence analyses, although this assumption may not hold. A later analysis found that TCR association rates varied across HLA loci, with DRB1 alleles showing the most associated TCRs and HLA-C alleles the fewest. Some IMGT-functional V segments, including TRBV6-2 and TRBV6-3, could not be distinguished by the 87-base-pair reads and were therefore excluded. The study listed 150 to 200 TCR beta chains as associated with cytomegalovirus. Because counts were too low, some 16 rarely observed V segments, including chromosome 9 orphons, were excluded from the earlier analysis of under 650 of the donors. A further reported finding was that TCR beta sequences accurately predicted the HLA-A and HLA-B alleles for most subjects in the first cohort. Most TCR sequences were seen in very few donors, while some public TCRs were found in many individuals. Compared with the roughly 700-donor mean, donors in an Asian-associated ancestry cluster had fewer N-insertions in productive TCRs, according to a later genetic analysis. In a later analysis, most CMV-associated TCR beta chains were found to appear HLA-restricted, with HLA associations seemingly driven largely by CMV exposure. A cluster of highly shared sequence variants was judged likely to represent a technical artifact of the sequencing pipeline. The classifier was reported to diagnose cytomegalovirus status with high specificity and sensitivity in both the original and validation cohorts. The only immune exposure information available for the cohort was CMV serostatus. An association between a missense DCLRE1C variant and V-gene and J-gene trimming of TCR beta chains was found in a later genetic analysis and replicated in an independent cohort. Correlated functional status among segregating V segments might reflect linkage disequilibrium, but an unknown experimental factor could not be ruled out. A later analysis associated about 17,000 TCR beta sequences with specific HLA alleles at a false discovery rate of 0.05.

Preparation of the library involved the immunoSEQ multiplex PCR assay. The multiplex PCR relied on a mix of 60 forward primers for TCR Vbeta segments and 13 reverse primers for TCR Jbeta segments. A multiplex PCR assay on genomic DNA amplified the CDR3 region of rearranged TCR beta genes. On the Illumina HiSeq System, the amplified TCR beta libraries were sequenced as 87-base-pair reads. The source study handled its data this way. A later analysis tallied 70 million to 100 million unique TCR beta chains across the 650 to 750 repertoires, and approximately 11 million of those chains were shared by two or more donors. Raw reads were error-corrected and collapsed into unique sequences by a nearest-neighbor algorithm in which closely related sequences were merged to remove PCR and sequencing errors. Alignment of CDR3 sequences to IMGT reference sequences was used to assign V, D and J gene segments. For a sequence to be retained, a match of at least six nucleotides was required to both a V gene segment and a J gene segment. Rearrangements were classified as productive when the CDR3 lacked stop codons and remained in frame with V and J, and all other rearrangements were classified as non-productive. Following IMGT convention, CDR3 was defined as the stretch from the second conserved V-encoded cysteine to the conserved J-encoded phenylalanine. The earlier analysis of 587 of the donors excluded any sequence lacking an unambiguous match to a single V gene segment. In an earlier analysis of some 590 of the donors, a V segment was called functional when productive rearrangements were above 56.7%, and segregating when the standard deviation between donors exceeded 5%. To diagnose cytomegalovirus status from the catalog of TCR beta chain sequences, a statistical classification framework was built. In a later analysis, TCR nucleotide sequences were compared against IMGT/GENE-DB human TR gene sequences so that V and J genes could be assigned. The TCRdist pipeline was used in a later analysis to assign CDR3 sequences and most-parsimonious VDJ recombination scenarios. A later analysis defined each TCR beta chain by its CDR3 amino acid sequence plus V-gene family, and excluded reads lacking a unique V-gene family. As a way to deal with suspected cross-contamination and a sequencing artifact, a later analysis dropped approximately 590 nucleotide sequences that were highly shared and had low generation probability. In a later analysis, a clonal expansion index was calculated for each public chain from normalized within-repertoire ranks of inferred template counts. In a later analysis, generation probabilities were computed using a VDJ recombination model fitted to out-of-frame rearrangements, and the results were checked against IGoR. Hypergeometric tests were used in a later analysis to score TCR-TCR, TCR-HLA and TCR-CMV co-occurrence, with a repertoire-size bias correction applied to the TCR pairs. False discovery rates were estimated in a later analysis by permuting HLA or CMV assignments 20 times. In a later analysis, co-occurring TCRs were grouped with DBSCAN, and TCRdist sequence similarity was added when clustering was performed within HLA-allele-positive subsets. Repertoires with fewer than 30,000 or more than 120,000 public chains, plus five repertoires with anomalous nucleotide sharing, were excluded from co-occurrence clustering. TCRdb took this table from immuneACCESS and kept in-frame rearrangements with V and J called. Such tables lack part of the clones; where checked against another copy, unresolved V genes explain under half of the gap, and the rest is unexplained. The V and J calls and the clone size are those of that table, but D and trimming were determined from the DNA. The sample table records 75,000 to 95,000 clones; around 78% of these occur just once. The ten largest account for approximately 4.8% of the sample.

Concerning this clone: There is no known antigen for this receptor. Base qualities are not recorded, but no much larger clone differs from it by a single base.

The cohort consisted of some 730 healthy bone marrow donors. Cohort members were all nominally healthy when sampled, although unrecorded immune exposures were likely present. The donor was CMV seropositive and was included in the group of 250 to 300 seropositive cohort members. A peripheral blood sample was provided by each donor, and peripheral blood mononuclear cells were used for TCR beta sequencing. Genomic DNA was extracted from the blood cell samples with the Qiagen DNeasy Blood Extraction Kit. The sequence came from a male donor in good health and CMV-seropositive. The V gene is TRBV29-1 and the J gene is TRBJ1-5, with TRBD1 perhaps the D gene, on 6 matching bases. The sequencing sample was made of PBMCs. The CDR3: CSVEEGRGGGNQPQHF. The sequenced DNA: TGCAGCGTTGAAGAGGGGAGGGGGGGAGGCAATCAGCCCCAGCATTTT.